Each of the 11 T cell receptor beta chains below was sequenced from the same sample in a study of blood T cell repertoires in COVID-19. The assay was immunoSEQ multiplex PCR, and TCRdb's table has in-frame clones only and misses some. The table lists about 300,000 clones, roughly 91% of them singletons. Sequenced sample: PBMCs or T cells enriched from blood (not recorded which). These receptors were taken from a woman aged 45 to 65 who had been exposed to COVID-19.

The chain is built from TRBV28 and TRBJ2-5, with 8 positions matching TRBD1. After removal of 5 bases from V and 5 bases from J, the junction contained 10 bases not matched to a gene. Germline V gene lookup returns CDR1 MDHEN and CDR2 SYDVKM. The CDR3 length is 15 residues. The CDR3 nucleotides read TGTGCCAGCAGTGTCGGACAGGGAGGCGTGGAGACCCAGTACTTC. It codes for CASSVGQGGVETQYF.

The table lists this clone with a count of one. The chain couples TRBV19 to TRBJ2-7; 7 bases agree with TRBD1. CDR1 and CDR2 from the germline V gene are LNHDA and SQIVND (reference sequence). The CDR3 spans 15 residues. Trimming took 6 bases from V and 4 from J; bases not matched to a gene: 12. DNA for the CDR3: TGTGCCAGTAGAACCCCGGGACAGAATAATTACGAGCAGTACTTC. Amino acid sequence: CASRTPGQNNYEQYF.

V and J are TRBV27 and TRBJ1-1, with 7 bases that match TRBD1. Germline CDR1 MNHEY, CDR2 SMNVEV (reference sequence). V lost 5 bases, J lost 1 base, and 7 bases stayed unmatched. The CDR3 totals 15 residues. The CDR3: CASSEQGIGNTEAFF. In DNA form, the CDR3 reads TGTGCCAGCAGTGAACAGGGGATCGGGAACACTGAAGCTTTCTTT.

This sequence joins TRBV6-5 and TRBJ2-5; 7 nucleotides line up with TRBD1. Germline assignment: CDR1 MNHEY and CDR2 SVGAGI. Trimming cost V 7 bases and J 5 bases; bases outside gene matches: 10. CDR3 length equals 14 residues. Here the CDR3 reads CASKADRSRETQYF. The DNA of the CDR3 is TGTGCCAGCAAAGCGGACAGGTCAAGGGAGACCCAGTACTTC.

This chain joins TRBV20-1 and TRBJ1-2; D unresolved. Per the germline V gene, CDR1 is DFQATT and CDR2 is SNEGSKA (reference sequence). V was trimmed by 3 bases and J by 4 bases, leaving 6 bases between them. The CDR3 is 11 amino acids. The CDR3 region is CSASSGYGYTF. CDR3 DNA sequence: TGCAGTGCTAGTTCAGGCTATGGCTACACCTTC.

The chain uses TRBV24-1 and TRBJ2-2; no definite D call. The length of the CDR3 is 14 residues. V dropped 3 bases and J dropped 5 bases, with 9 bases sitting between them. The germline CDR1 and CDR2 sequences are KGHDR and SFDVKD. As DNA, the CDR3 is TGTGCCACCAGTGATGCCCCGAGAACCGGGGAGCTGTTTTTT. It is translated as CATSDAPRTGELFF.

V and J are TRBV29-1 and TRBJ2-5; possibly TRBD2 for D (7 bases). The CDR3 is made up of 14 amino acids. Germline CDR1 and CDR2: SQVTM and ANQGSEA. With 7 bases removed from V and 2 bases from J, the gap between germline ends came to 17 bases. CDR3 residues: CSGTSRGAQETQYF. CDR3 coding DNA: TGCAGCGGGACCTCTCGGGGGGCACAAGAGACCCAGTACTTC.

Turning to this clone: This CDR3 is also generated by other DNA sequences in the sample. The V call is TRBV2, the J call TRBJ1-5, with 7 bases that match TRBD1. Losses at the gene ends were 4 bases for V and 2 bases for J; bases not matched to a gene: 2. The CDR3 covers 14 residues. The V gene's germline CDR1 is SNHLY and CDR2 FYNNEI. Here the CDR3 reads CASSGQGGNQPQHF. The CDR3 region has the DNA TGTGCCAGCAGTGGACAGGGCGGCAATCAGCCCCAGCATTTT.

This chain uses TRBV19 with TRBJ2-6; D perhaps matches TRBD1 (5 bases). With 9 bases removed from V and 0 bases from J, the gap between germline ends came to 9 bases. CDR3 size: 14 residues. Germline CDR1 and CDR2: LNHDA and SQIVND (reference sequence). CDR3 sequence: CASSQGSGANVLTF. The CDR3 nucleotides are TGTGCCAGCAGTCAGGGCTCTGGGGCCAACGTCCTGACTTTC.

The J gene is TRBJ1-3, the V gene TRBV3-1 (or the pseudogene TRBV3-2); D is unresolved. V was pared by 7 bases and J by 1 base, with 5 bases between. CDR1 LGHDT and CDR2 YNNKEL come from the germline V gene (reference sequence). The CDR3 has 12 residues. CDR3 in DNA: TGTGCCAGCACCCGGTCTGGAAACACCATATATTTT. Translation gives CASTRSGNTIYF.

The chain carries TRBV5-8 and TRBJ1-2, with 7 bases that match TRBD1. Germline loops: CDR1 SGHTS, CDR2 YDEGEE. V gave up 6 bases and J gave up 4 bases; unmatched junction bases: 15. The CDR3 has 16 amino acids. The chain's CDR3 is CASTPGQHRGGYGYTF. DNA of the CDR3: TGTGCCAGCACTCCGGGGCAACACAGGGGCGGCTATGGCTACACCTTC.